This TCR beta chain was retrieved from a study of blood T cell repertoires in COVID-19. Overall study context: Acute-phase and convalescent COVID-19 samples originated in the United States, Italy and Spain.

The assay was immunoSEQ multiplex PCR, and TCRdb's table has in-frame clones only and misses some. The data contain about 150,000 clones, around 87% of them singletons. The clonotype originates from a man aged 45-60 years with active COVID-19. Sequenced input: peripheral blood.

The CDR3 region has the DNA TGTGCCACCAGCAGAGCCGGGGCGGGGCCCACTGAAGCTTTCTTT. This gives the protein CATSRAGAGPTEAFF. J is TRBJ1-1 and V is TRBV15; TRBD1 might be the D (5 bases). Germline values: CDR1 LNHNV, CDR2 YYDKDF (reference sequence). The CDR3 is made up of 15 amino acids. Trimming left V 1 base short and J 4 bases short, with 13 bases between.